These 7 T cell receptor beta chains were sequenced from one sample in a study of Ad26.COV2.S vaccination and SARS-CoV-2 variants. TCRdb's copy holds only in-frame clones and misses some; the assay was immunoSEQ multiplex PCR. The sample includes fewer than 900,000 clones, roughly nine tenths of them seen just once. Treatment indicated: 19 received Ad26.COV2.S at low or high dose, single or two shots; roughly five received placebo; per-sample allocation not given. After the first vaccine or placebo injection, samples were drawn on day 63. This material consisted of peripheral blood, taken in a trial of Ad26.COV2.S vaccine versus placebo. The receptor set was obtained from a person between 18 and 59 years old who received the Ad26.COV2.S COVID-19 vaccine or a placebo.

The chain has TRBV5-1 and TRBJ2-5; TRBD2 matches 14 bases. The J segment lost 4 bases and the V segment lost 4 bases, leaving 6 bases of the junction unmatched. Germline CDR1 SGHRS, CDR2 YFSETQ. The CDR3 loop spans 16 amino acids. The CDR3 DNA reads TGCGCCAGCAGCCCCGGGACTAGCGGGGGTACAGAGACCCAGTACTTC. It specifies CASSPGTSGGTETQYF.

As to this clone: Other DNA sequences within the sample encode an identical CDR3. This chain connects TRBV18 to TRBJ2-3; a weak D match, TRBD2 (5 bases). CDR1 KGHSH and CDR2 LQKENI come from the germline V gene. The CDR3 is made up of 15 amino acids. The germline V and J ends were trimmed by 0 bases and 0 bases, with 7 bases remaining between them. This CDR3 is CASSPPGGSTDTQYF. In nucleotides, the CDR3 is TGTGCCAGCTCACCACCGGGCGGGAGCACAGATACGCAGTATTTT.

The V and J genes are TRBV15 and TRBJ1-1; D perhaps matches TRBD1 (5 bases). Per germline, CDR1 LNHNV and CDR2 YYDKDF (reference sequence). The CDR3 loop spans 14 amino acids. The V end lost 1 base, the J end lost 5 bases, and 11 bases lay between the germline ends. This CDR3 reads CATSRGDLVTEAFF. CDR3 coding DNA: TGTGCCACCAGCAGAGGGGACTTGGTGACTGAAGCTTTCTTT.

The V gene is TRBV3-1 (or the pseudogene TRBV3-2), the J gene TRBJ2-1; 8 nucleotides line up with TRBD2. Germline CDR1 LGHDT, CDR2 YNNKEL (reference sequence). This CDR3 comprises 17 residues. J lost 6 bases, V lost 2 bases, and 12 bases had no gene match. CDR3 nucleotides: TGTGCCAGCAGCCAAACTTCCGGGACTAGGATTGGCAATGAGCAGTTCTTC. Protein: CASSQTSGTRIGNEQFF.

This sequence joins TRBV20-1 and TRBJ2-2; D unresolved. V shed 3 bases and J shed 4 bases, with 12 bases lying between them. The CDR3 length is 14 residues. From germline, CDR1 is DFQATT and CDR2 SNEGSKA (reference sequence). The CDR3 bases are TGCAGTGCTAGTCGCGGAGCAAGCACCGGGGAGCTGTTTTTT. The encoded protein is CSASRGASTGELFF.

The rearrangement joins TRBV5-1 to TRBJ2-1; D ambiguous. Per the germline V gene, CDR1 is SGHRS and CDR2 is YFSETQ. V was trimmed by 0 bases and J by 3 bases, leaving 13 bases between them. The CDR3 is 16 amino acids. This CDR3 is CASSLGQRPDYNEQFF. DNA for the CDR3: TGCGCCAGCAGCTTGGGGCAGCGCCCAGACTACAATGAGCAGTTCTTC.

The chain is built from TRBV2 and TRBJ2-7; 8 nucleotides match TRBD1. The CDR3 length is 14 residues. J lost 2 bases, V lost 4 bases, and 4 bases had no gene match. CDR1 is SNHLY, CDR2 FYNNEI, per germline. CDR3 protein: CASSVETGAYEQYF. The CDR3 region has the DNA TGTGCCAGCAGTGTGGAGACAGGGGCCTACGAGCAGTACTTC.